The sequence of this T cell receptor beta chain was determined in a study of cytomegalovirus exposure and HLA in healthy donors. Study as a whole: It was reported in a later analysis that the approximately 120 validation repertoires used the same platform as the roughly 700 first-cohort repertoires.

With respect to this clone: As yet, its antigen is unknown.

The CDR3 covers 16 residues. Trimming took 4 bases from V and 1 from J; bases not matched to a gene: 4. Germline assignment: CDR1 LNHDA and CDR2 SQIVND (reference sequence). Study conclusions and caveats: In vitro, three CMV-associated chains proved specific for CMV antigens. Cytomegalovirus association was assigned to approximately 160 TCR beta chains. The classifier, whose performance was assessed in both the original and validation cohorts, reportedly diagnosed cytomegalovirus status with high specificity and sensitivity.

The assay was immunoSEQ multiplex PCR, and TCRdb's table has in-frame clones only and misses some. This sample carries about 140,000 clones, roughly nine tenths of them seen once, and the ten largest clones take just under 3%. The source material was PBMCs. The rearrangement uses TRBV19 and TRBJ1-5; 10 bases agree with TRBD1. The sequence came from a man aged 18 to 30 in good health and CMV-seronegative. In DNA, the CDR3 is TGTGCCAGTAGTAGCCGGACAGGGGGAAGCAATCAGCCCCAGCATTTT. The encoded protein is CASSSRTGGSNQPQHF.